This T cell receptor beta chain stems from a study of beta chain features in type 1 diabetes. In the study overall: All samples combined gave 90 million to 130 million sorted cells for examination.

General study points: Resolution of whether HLA type affects TCRB rearrangement was not achieved here. In patients and controls equally, PCR might favor templates that are shorter.

CDR1 is GTSNPN and CDR2 is SVGIG in the germline V gene (reference sequence). Trimming cost V 2 bases and J 4 bases; bases outside gene matches: 7. This CDR3 has 15 amino acids. The investigators reverse transcribed all of the isolated RNA, so they sequenced expressed TCRB transcripts. The protocol was immunoSEQ multiplex PCR, while the TCRdb copy is restricted to in-frame clones and leaves out a portion. This sample has 310,000 or so clones, with 8% to 13% found just once. Stem cell-like memory, regulatory, central memory and naive CD4+ cells were sorted via CD45RO/CCR7/CD25/CD127/CD95/CD27. Remarks on this clone: Its specificity is not known.

This receptor was identified in a woman younger than 45 in good health. The sequenced material came from naive CD4+ T cells from blood. The rearrangement links TRBV30 to TRBJ1-1, with TRBD1 matching over 10 bases. CDR3 bases: TGTGCCTGGAGTCCACCGGACAGGGGGACCACTGAAGCTTTCTTT. It translates to CAWSPPDRGTTEAFF.